The present TCR beta chain was sequenced within a study of T cell responses to AZD1222 COVID-19 vaccine. Whole-study findings and limits: Nearly half of spike-specific TCRs reportedly go after variant regions that carry no mutations. An increase in Spike-specific TCR breadth and depth was observed after two AZD1222 doses. Every sample of the repertoires postdated the peak T cell response. Females made up more of the donors, who were largely white British, and clonal diversity may have come out too low.

V lost 4 bases, J lost 2 bases, and 12 bases lay in between. Germline V gene data show CDR1 as LNHDA and CDR2 as SQIVND (reference sequence). The CDR3 length is 14 residues. A remark on this clone: Its antigen is as yet unknown.

Clones were sequenced by immunoSEQ multiplex PCR, and TCRdb holds only the in-frame ones, with some missing. The data contain about 97,000 clones, roughly 87% of them singletons. The clonotype was recovered from an adult in good health. The rearrangement links TRBV19 to TRBJ2-7; D is perhaps TRBD1 (6 bases). The starting material was peripheral blood, obtained on day 0 of AZD1222 vaccination. The CDR3 reads CASSTTGIPYEQYF. The CDR3, as DNA: TGTGCCAGTAGTACTACAGGGATCCCCTACGAGCAGTACTTC. Complete variable domain (other parts from reference TRBV19 and TRBJ2-7): DGGITQSPKYLFRKEGQNVTLSCEQNLNHDAMYWYRQDPGQGLRLIYYSQIVNDFQKGDIAEGYSVSREKKESFPLTVTSAQKNPTAFYLCASSTTGIPYEQYFGPGTRLTVT.